One T cell receptor (beta chain) is described in this entry. Its antigen remains unknown. These data come from a study of T cell responses to AZD1222 COVID-19 vaccine. Trimming shortened V by 5 bases and J by 6 bases, and 7 bases separated the two germline ends. This CDR3 is 11 amino acids long. Germline values: CDR1 MNHEY, CDR2 SVGAGI. The method was immunoSEQ multiplex PCR; TCRdb's version includes in-frame clones alone and lacks a portion of them. Among about 150,000 clones listed, approximately 85% were seen once. Broader study findings: Of the AZD1222 recipients, only six or seven were seropositive at baseline. Spike-specific TCR breadth and depth grew following two AZD1222 doses.

The receptor was isolated from an adult who received the MenACWY meningococcal vaccine as a control. The chain is built from TRBV6-5 and TRBJ1-1; perhaps TRBD1 as D (5 bases). The material was peripheral blood, obtained 28 days after the second dose of the MenACWY control vaccine. CDR3 in amino acids: CASSQGSEAFF. The CDR3 nucleotides read TGTGCCAGCAGTCAGGGTTCTGAAGCTTTCTTT.